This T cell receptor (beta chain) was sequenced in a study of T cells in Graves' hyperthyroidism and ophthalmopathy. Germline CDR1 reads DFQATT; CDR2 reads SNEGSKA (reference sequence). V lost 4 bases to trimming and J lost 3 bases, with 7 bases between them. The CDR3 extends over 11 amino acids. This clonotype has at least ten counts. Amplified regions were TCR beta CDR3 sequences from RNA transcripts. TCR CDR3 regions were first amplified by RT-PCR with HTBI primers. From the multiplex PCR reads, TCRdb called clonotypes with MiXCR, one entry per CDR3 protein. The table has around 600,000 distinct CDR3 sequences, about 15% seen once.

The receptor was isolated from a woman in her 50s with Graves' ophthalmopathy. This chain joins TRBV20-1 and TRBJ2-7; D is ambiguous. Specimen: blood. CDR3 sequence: CSANRVYEQYF. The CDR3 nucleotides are TGCAGTGCTAACAGAGTCTACGAGCAGTACTTC.